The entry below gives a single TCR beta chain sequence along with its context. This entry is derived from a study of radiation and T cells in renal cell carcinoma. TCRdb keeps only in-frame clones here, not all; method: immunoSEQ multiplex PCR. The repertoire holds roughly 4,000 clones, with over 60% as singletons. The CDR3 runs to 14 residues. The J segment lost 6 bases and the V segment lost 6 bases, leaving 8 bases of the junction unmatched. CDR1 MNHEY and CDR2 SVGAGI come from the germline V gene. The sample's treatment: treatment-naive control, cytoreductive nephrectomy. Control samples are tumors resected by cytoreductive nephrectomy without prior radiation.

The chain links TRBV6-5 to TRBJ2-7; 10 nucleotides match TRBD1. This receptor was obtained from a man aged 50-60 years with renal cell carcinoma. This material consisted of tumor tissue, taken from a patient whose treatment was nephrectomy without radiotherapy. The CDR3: CASREGQGLGEQYF. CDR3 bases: TGTGCCAGCAGGGAGGGACAGGGGCTTGGCGAGCAGTACTTC.